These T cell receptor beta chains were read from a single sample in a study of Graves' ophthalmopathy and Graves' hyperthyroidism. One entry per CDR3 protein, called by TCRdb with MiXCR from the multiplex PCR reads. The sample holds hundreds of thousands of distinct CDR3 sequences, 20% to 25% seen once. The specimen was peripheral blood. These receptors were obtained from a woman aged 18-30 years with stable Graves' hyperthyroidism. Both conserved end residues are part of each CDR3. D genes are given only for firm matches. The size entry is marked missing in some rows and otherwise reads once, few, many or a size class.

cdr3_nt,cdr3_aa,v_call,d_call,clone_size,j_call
TGTGCCAGCAGCTTCGGGGCTAGCGTTGCCTACGAGCAGTACTTC,CASSFGASVAYEQYF,TRBV11-1,NA,many,TRBJ2-7
TGCGCCAGCAGCCAAGATAGGGAGCGGGAGACCTCCTACGAGCAGTACTTC,CASSQDRERETSYEQYF,TRBV4-3,TRBD2,many,TRBJ2-7
TGTGCCAGCTCACCACCTTTAGCGGGAATCTACGAGCAGTACTTC,CASSPPLAGIYEQYF,TRBV18,TRBD2,many,TRBJ2-7
TGTGCCAGCAGTATCCAACCGGGACAGGACGAGCAGTACTTC,CASSIQPGQDEQYF,TRBV27,TRBD1,few,TRBJ2-7
TGCGCCAGCAGCCCAGGACAGGGGAGGTCTGTGCAGTACTTC,CASSPGQGRSVQYF,TRBV5-1,TRBD1,NA,TRBJ2-7
TGTGCCAGTACCACGGTAGGCCGTGGGGATCAAGAGACCCAGTACTTC,CASTTVGRGDQETQYF,TRBV19,NA,NA,TRBJ2-5
TGTGCCAGCAGCTTCGGACCAATCTACGAGCAGTACTTC,CASSFGPIYEQYF,TRBV11-2,NA,many,TRBJ2-7
TGTGCCAGCAACCCTGAAGCGGCCATAAGGTCCTACGAGCAGTACTTC,CASNPEAAIRSYEQYF,TRBV2,NA,many,TRBJ2-7
TGTGCCATCAGGACAACCTCGGGACAGACCTCTGGAAACACCATATATTTT,CAIRTTSGQTSGNTIYF,TRBV10-3,TRBD1,many,TRBJ1-3
TGTGCCAGCTCACCGACGGAAAGCTACGAGCAGTACTTC,CASSPTESYEQYF,TRBV18,NA,many,TRBJ2-7
TGTGCCTGGAATGTAGGAAGGACTAGCGGTATCTCCTACGAGCAGTACTTC,CAWNVGRTSGISYEQYF,TRBV30,TRBD2,NA,TRBJ2-7
TGCGCCAGCAGCCCCAGGGCTCCCTACGAGCAGTACTTC,CASSPRAPYEQYF,TRBV5-1,NA,many,TRBJ2-7
TGTGCCAGCAGCGACCAAGGGGGTCGGGAGACCCAGTACTTC,CASSDQGGRETQYF,TRBV7-2,NA,many,TRBJ2-5
TGTGTCAGCAGCTATGGACAGGGGGACGGGGAGCTGTTTTTT,CVSSYGQGDGELFF,TRBV12-3/TRBV12-4,TRBD1,NA,TRBJ2-2
TGTGCCAGCAGTTCCCTTGGAGCCTACGAGCAGTACTTC,CASSSLGAYEQYF,TRBV12-3/TRBV12-4,NA,NA,TRBJ2-7
TGTGCCAGCAGTCGAGCCCCACTAGCGGGAGAGACCCAGTACTTC,CASSRAPLAGETQYF,TRBV27,TRBD2,NA,TRBJ2-5
TGTGCCAGCAGTTTTAGGGGAACAGGGGGGTCAATATCGCAGCCCCAGCATTTT,CASSFRGTGGSISQPQHF,TRBV28,TRBD1,NA,TRBJ1-5
TGTGCCAGCTCACCGGTTTTTGCGTACCAAGAGACCCAGTACTTC,CASSPVFAYQETQYF,TRBV18,NA,NA,TRBJ2-5
TGTGCCAGCAGTGACCCGACAGTGGACAGCGGCTCACCCCTCCACTTT,CASSDPTVDSGSPLHF,TRBV6-4,NA,NA,TRBJ1-6
TGTGCCAGCATTCTCGACGGGTACTATGGCTACACCTTC,CASILDGYYGYTF,TRBV6-5,NA,few,TRBJ1-2
TGTGCCACCAGTGGCACTAGTTCGGGCAGCTCGAACACCGGGGAGCTGTTTTTT,CATSGTSSGSSNTGELFF,TRBV24-1,NA,many,TRBJ2-2
TGCAGTGCTAGAGATCTCCGGACAGAGAACTATGGCTACACCTTC,CSARDLRTENYGYTF,TRBV20-1,NA,many,TRBJ1-2